The 22 T cell receptor beta chains in this list originate from one sample, sequenced in a study of blood T cell repertoires in COVID-19. Libraries were prepared by immunoSEQ multiplex PCR; TCRdb keeps only in-frame clonotypes and omits some of them. In the table there are about 150,000 clones, approximately 91% of which are singletons. Material: peripheral blood. Every receptor here comes from a man aged 18 to 30 with COVID-19, enrolled during active disease.

The rearrangement links TRBV7-3 to TRBJ2-1; no clear D. The CDR3 is 13 residues long. Germline V gene sequence: CDR1 SGHTA, CDR2 FQGTGA. V was clipped by 2 bases and J by 7 bases, with 9 bases between them. Here the CDR3 DNA reads TGTGCCAGCAGCTTAGGTTCCCTAAATGAGCAGTTCTTC. Translated, it gives CASSLGSLNEQFF.

The chain combines TRBV12-3 or TRBV12-4 with TRBJ1-2; D gene ambiguous. V dropped 6 bases and J dropped 8 bases, with 16 bases sitting between them. This CDR3 has 13 residues. CDR3 protein: CASSPSNFWGYTF. CDR3 DNA: TGTGCCAGCAGCCCTTCAAACTTCTGGGGCTACACCTTC.

CDR3 protein: CAIRDRSTDTQYF. DNA for the CDR3: TGTGCCATCAGGGACAGGAGCACAGATACGCAGTATTTT. The V call is TRBV10-3, the J call TRBJ2-3; 7 nucleotides agree with TRBD1. CDR1 is ENHRY, CDR2 SYGVKD, per germline. This CDR3 region has 13 residues. Trimming cost V 6 bases and J 0 bases; bases outside gene matches: 0.

This chain connects TRBV6-2 or TRBV6-3 to TRBJ2-7; 7 bases are a match to TRBD1. Germline V gene data show CDR1 as MNHEY and CDR2 as SVGEGT. V lost 2 bases, J lost 2 bases, and 3 bases stayed unmatched. The CDR3 is made up of 14 amino acids. The CDR3 spells CASSYDRVAYEQYF. CDR3 nucleotide sequence: TGTGCCAGCAGTTACGACAGGGTGGCCTACGAGCAGTACTTC.

The rearrangement links TRBV28 to TRBJ2-1; TRBD2 matches at 11 bases. The V and J ends lost 5 bases and 7 bases, in that order; junction bases with no gene match: 10. The CDR3 runs 16 residues. Germline V gives CDR1 MDHEN, CDR2 SYDVKM. The CDR3 reads CASSPLAGGLGNEQFF. CDR3 nucleotides: TGTGCCAGCAGTCCTCTAGCGGGAGGTTTAGGAAATGAGCAGTTCTTC.

The chain couples TRBV7-9 to TRBJ2-2; D gene uncertain. The CDR3 totals 14 residues. Germline lookup yields CDR1 SEHNR and CDR2 FQNEAQ (reference sequence). Trimming took 1 base from V and 3 from J, leaving 6 bases between them. The CDR3 is CASSLGAYTGELFF. As DNA, the CDR3 is TGTGCCAGCAGCTTAGGGGCGTACACCGGGGAGCTGTTTTTT.

The chain is built from TRBV5-1 and TRBJ2-1; 9 bases line up with TRBD2. The CDR3 sequence is 16 residues long. CDR1 and CDR2 (germline): SGHRS, YFSETQ. V shed 0 bases and J 7 bases; nucleotides not matched to a gene: 8. This CDR3 reads CASSLAYSSGMNEQFF. The CDR3 bases are TGCGCCAGCAGCTTGGCCTATTCTAGCGGGATGAATGAGCAGTTCTTC.

The gene calls are TRBV7-2 and TRBJ2-1; 10 bases fit TRBD2. CDR1 is SGHTA, CDR2 FQGNSA, per germline. V was clipped by 0 bases and J by 8 bases; unmatched bases: 4. This CDR3 spans 15 amino acids. This chain's CDR3 is CASSLALAGAHEQFF. In DNA form, the CDR3 reads TGTGCCAGCAGCTTAGCCCTAGCGGGAGCGCATGAGCAGTTCTTC.

This clone was seen once. The chain uses TRBV7-2 and TRBJ2-1; the D is unclear. The CDR3 contains 12 residues. Germline CDR1 is SGHTA and CDR2 is FQGNSA. Trimming stripped 5 bases from V and 7 bases from J, with 9 bases between. The CDR3: CASSPRRNEQFF. The CDR3 coding sequence is TGTGCCAGCAGCCCTCGCAGGAATGAGCAGTTCTTC.

The chain is built from TRBV7-2 and TRBJ1-3; D gene uncertain. CDR3 length equals 15 residues. Per the germline V gene, CDR1 is SGHTA and CDR2 is FQGNSA. V was cut by 2 bases and J by 3 bases, with 11 bases left in between. The CDR3 DNA sequence: TGTGCCAGCAGCTTATCCCAGTCAGTTGGAAACACCATATATTTT. This codes for CASSLSQSVGNTIYF.

The chain has TRBV24-1 and TRBJ2-7; 7 nucleotides agree with TRBD1. With 3 bases clipped from V and 4 bases from J, the junction kept 2 bases outside the gene matches. The CDR3 length is 13 residues. CDR1 and CDR2 (germline): KGHDR, SFDVKD. The CDR3, as DNA: TGTGCCACCAGTGATGTCAGGGGGTACGAGCAGTACTTC. Residues: CATSDVRGYEQYF.

The V call is TRBV11-2, the J call TRBJ2-2, with TRBD2 identical over 7 bases. The V and J ends lost 7 bases and 4 bases, in that order; junction bases with no gene match: 12. The CDR3 totals 16 residues. Germline V CDR1 and CDR2: SGHAT, FQNNGV. Here the CDR3 reads CASNHGRERATGELFF. CDR3 bases: TGTGCCAGCAACCATGGGCGGGAGCGTGCCACCGGGGAGCTGTTTTTT.

This clone was seen only once. The chain uses TRBV2 and TRBJ2-7, with 8 bases lining up with TRBD1. CDR1 is SNHLY, CDR2 FYNNEI, per germline. The CDR3 loop spans 16 amino acids. Trimming took 6 bases from V and 0 from J; bases not matched to a gene: 10. CDR3 residues: CASRLRGTGNSYEQYF. The CDR3, as DNA: TGTGCCAGCAGGCTCCGTGGGACAGGCAACTCCTACGAGCAGTACTTC.

This rearrangement joins TRBV3-1 (or the pseudogene TRBV3-2) to TRBJ2-2, with 9 bases lining up with TRBD2. The CDR3 is 13 amino acids. Germline CDR1 and CDR2: LGHDT and YNNKEL (reference sequence). After removal of 5 bases from V and 10 bases from J, the junction contained 5 bases not matched to a gene. Here the CDR3 reads CASSARLAVELFF. For the CDR3, the DNA is TGTGCCAGCAGCGCCCGACTAGCGGTGGAGCTGTTTTTT.

This chain joins TRBV6-4 and TRBJ2-1; 12 nucleotides line up with TRBD2. J gave up 1 base and V 10 bases, and 5 bases lay outside the gene matches. Germline V gene lookup returns CDR1 MRHNA and CDR2 SNTAGT. There are 15 residues in the CDR3. The CDR3 region is CATSSGRGSYNEQFF. The CDR3 nucleotides are TGTGCCACCTCTAGCGGGAGGGGGTCCTACAATGAGCAGTTCTTC.

The chain's CDR3 is CASSLAPSAYNEQFF. CDR3 nucleotide sequence: TGTGCCAGCAGCCTAGCACCGAGCGCCTACAATGAGCAGTTCTTC. This chain joins TRBV9 and TRBJ2-1; D is perhaps TRBD2 (5 bases). Germline loops: CDR1 SGDLS, CDR2 YYNGEE. The CDR3 runs to 15 residues. Trimming took off 4 bases at V and 2 bases at J, with 13 bases between the two ends.

The chain carries TRBV6-5 and TRBJ1-5, with TRBD1 as a possible D gene (6 bases). V lost 8 bases to trimming and J lost 3 bases, with 14 bases between them. CDR1 is MNHEY and CDR2 is SVGAGI in the germline V gene. The CDR3 spans 14 residues. DNA for the CDR3: TGTGCCAGCTGGGTAACAGGGCTCAATCAGCCCCAGCATTTT. It specifies CASWVTGLNQPQHF.

The chain links TRBV5-1 to TRBJ1-1, with D possibly matching TRBD1 (5 bases). The germline V gene has CDR1 SGHRS and CDR2 YFSETQ. V lost 4 bases and J lost 3, with 16 bases in between. The length of the CDR3 is 15 residues. The CDR3 nucleotides are TGCGCCAGCAGCACGGGAGGGGCGGGGGACACTGAAGCTTTCTTT. Translating gives CASSTGGAGDTEAFF.

The chain recombines TRBV2 with TRBJ2-3; 8 positions match TRBD2. J lost 2 bases, V lost 6 bases, and 16 bases had no gene match. The CDR3 totals 18 residues. In germline, CDR1 is SNHLY, CDR2 FYNNEI. CDR3 DNA sequence: TGTGCCAGCAGGCCGCTAGCGGGTGCCTACTTTTCCACAGATACGCAGTATTTT. Protein product: CASRPLAGAYFSTDTQYF.

The chain couples TRBV2 to TRBJ1-3; D gene ambiguous. The V end was cut by 7 bases, the J end by 0 bases, with 7 bases between. This CDR3 is 13 amino acids long. CDR1 and CDR2 from the germline V gene are SNHLY and FYNNEI. CDR3: CASMISSGNTIYF. In DNA, the CDR3 is TGTGCCAGCATGATCAGCTCTGGAAACACCATATATTTT.

The chain links TRBV5-8 to TRBJ2-7, with 7 bases fitting TRBD1. With V trimmed by 6 bases and J by 5 bases, 14 bases remained unmatched. Per germline, CDR1 SGHTS and CDR2 YDEGEE. This CDR3 spans 15 amino acids. The CDR3 nucleotides read TGTGCCAGCACCCGAGGGGACAGCGATTCCAACGAGCAGTACTTC. Encoded protein: CASTRGDSDSNEQYF.

The chain employs TRBV28 and TRBJ2-7; possible D gene TRBD2, 6 bases. The CDR3 length is 14 residues. Germline V gene sequence: CDR1 MDHEN, CDR2 SYDVKM. V was shortened by 2 bases and J by 2 bases, with 10 bases between the two germline ends. For the CDR3, the DNA is TGTGCCAGCAGTTTAGCGGGGTTTACCTACGAGCAGTACTTC. It encodes CASSLAGFTYEQYF.